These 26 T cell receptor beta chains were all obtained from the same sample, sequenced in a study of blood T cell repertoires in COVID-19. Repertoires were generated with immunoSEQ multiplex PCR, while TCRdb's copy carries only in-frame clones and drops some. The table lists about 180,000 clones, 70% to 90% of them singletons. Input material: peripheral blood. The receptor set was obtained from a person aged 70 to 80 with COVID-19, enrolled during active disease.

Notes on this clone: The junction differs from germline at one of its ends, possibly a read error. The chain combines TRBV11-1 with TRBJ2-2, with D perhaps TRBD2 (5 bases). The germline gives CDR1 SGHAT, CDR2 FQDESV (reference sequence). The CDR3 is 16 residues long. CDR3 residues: CVSSLGGYPNTGELFF. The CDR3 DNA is TGTGTCAGCAGCTTAGGAGGCTACCCGAACACCGGGGAGCTGTTTTTT. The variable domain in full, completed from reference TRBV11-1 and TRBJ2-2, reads EAEVAQSPRYKITEKSQAVAFWCDPISGHATLYWYRQILGQGPELLVQFQDESVVDDSQLPKDRFSAERLKGVDSTLKIQPAELGDSAMYLCVSSLGGYPNTGELFFGEGSRLTVL.

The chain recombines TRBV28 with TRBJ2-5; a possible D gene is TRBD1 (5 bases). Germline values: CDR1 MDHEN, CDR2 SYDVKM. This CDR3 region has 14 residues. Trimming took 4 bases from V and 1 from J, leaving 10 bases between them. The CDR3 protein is CASSSRVIQETQYF. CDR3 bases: TGTGCCAGCAGTTCCAGGGTCATCCAAGAGACCCAGTACTTC.

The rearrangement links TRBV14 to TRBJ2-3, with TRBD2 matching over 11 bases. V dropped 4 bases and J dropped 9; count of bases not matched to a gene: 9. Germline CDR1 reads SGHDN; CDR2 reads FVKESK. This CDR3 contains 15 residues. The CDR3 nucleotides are TGTGCCAGCAGCCTTGGGACTAGCGGAGTTGGGACGCAGTATTTT. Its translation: CASSLGTSGVGTQYF. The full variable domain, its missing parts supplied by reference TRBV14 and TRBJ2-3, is EAGVTQFPSHSVIEKGQTVTLRCDPISGHDNLYWYRRVMGKEIKFLLHFVKESKQDESGMPNNRFLAERTGGTYSTLKVQPAELEDSGVYFCASSLGTSGVGTQYFGPGTRLTVL.

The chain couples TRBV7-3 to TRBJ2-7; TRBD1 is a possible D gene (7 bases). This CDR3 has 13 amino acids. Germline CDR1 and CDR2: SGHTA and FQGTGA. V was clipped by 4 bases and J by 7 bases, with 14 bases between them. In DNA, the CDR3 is TGTGCCAGCAGCTCGTCAGGGGGAGGAGAGCAGTACTTC. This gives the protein CASSSSGGGEQYF.

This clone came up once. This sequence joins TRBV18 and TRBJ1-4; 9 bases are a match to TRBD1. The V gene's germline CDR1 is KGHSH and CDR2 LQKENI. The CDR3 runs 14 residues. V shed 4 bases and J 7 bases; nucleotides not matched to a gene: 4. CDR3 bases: TGTGCCAGCTCACTGGGGACAGGGAGTGAAAAACTGTTTTTT. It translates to CASSLGTGSEKLFF. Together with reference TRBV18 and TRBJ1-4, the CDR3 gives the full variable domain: NAGVMQNPRHLVRRRGQEARLRCSPMKGHSHVYWYRQLPEEGLKFMVYLQKENIIDESGMPKERFSAEFPKEGPSILRIQQVVRGDSAAYFCASSLGTGSEKLFFGSGTQLSVL.

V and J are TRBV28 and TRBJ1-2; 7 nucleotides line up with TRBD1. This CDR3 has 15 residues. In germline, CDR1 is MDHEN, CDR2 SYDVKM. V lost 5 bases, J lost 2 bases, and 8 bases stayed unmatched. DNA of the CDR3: TGTGCCAGCAGTACCCCAGGGGGAAGAAACTATGGCTACACCTTC. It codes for CASSTPGGRNYGYTF.

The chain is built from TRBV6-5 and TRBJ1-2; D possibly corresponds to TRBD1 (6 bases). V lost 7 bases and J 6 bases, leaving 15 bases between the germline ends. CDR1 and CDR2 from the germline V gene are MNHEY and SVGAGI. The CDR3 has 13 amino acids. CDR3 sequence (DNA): TGTGCCAGCACAGTCGGACAGAATAATGGCTACACCTTC. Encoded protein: CASTVGQNNGYTF.

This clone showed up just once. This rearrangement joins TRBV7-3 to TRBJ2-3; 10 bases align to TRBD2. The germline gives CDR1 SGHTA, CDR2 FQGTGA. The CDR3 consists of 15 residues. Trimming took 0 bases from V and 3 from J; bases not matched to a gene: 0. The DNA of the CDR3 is TGTGCCAGCAGCTTAACGGGACTAGCGACAGATACGCAGTATTTT. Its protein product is CASSLTGLATDTQYF.

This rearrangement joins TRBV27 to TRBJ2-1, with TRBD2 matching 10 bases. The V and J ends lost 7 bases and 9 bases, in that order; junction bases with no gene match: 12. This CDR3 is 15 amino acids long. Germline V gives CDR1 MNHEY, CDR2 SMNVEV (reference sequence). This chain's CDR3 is CASTSTAGGYGEQFF. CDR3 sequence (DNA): TGTGCCAGCACCTCCACAGCGGGAGGGTACGGTGAGCAGTTCTTC.

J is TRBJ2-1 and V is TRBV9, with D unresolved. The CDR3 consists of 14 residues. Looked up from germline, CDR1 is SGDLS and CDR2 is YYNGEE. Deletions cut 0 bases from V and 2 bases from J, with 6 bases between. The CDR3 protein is CASSVGGTYNEQFF. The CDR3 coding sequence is TGTGCCAGCAGCGTAGGAGGAACCTACAATGAGCAGTTCTTC.

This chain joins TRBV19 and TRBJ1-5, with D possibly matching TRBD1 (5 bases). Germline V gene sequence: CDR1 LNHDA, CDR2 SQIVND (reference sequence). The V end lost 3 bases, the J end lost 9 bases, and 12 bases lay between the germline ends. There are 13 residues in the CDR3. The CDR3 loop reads CASSISWQGPQHF. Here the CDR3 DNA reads TGTGCCAGTAGTATCTCCTGGCAGGGGCCCCAGCATTTT.

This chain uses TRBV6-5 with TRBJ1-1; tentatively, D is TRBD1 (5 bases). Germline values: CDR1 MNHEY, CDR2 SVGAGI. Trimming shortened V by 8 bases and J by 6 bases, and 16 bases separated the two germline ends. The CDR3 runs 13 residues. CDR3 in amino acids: CASLEGVWAEAFF. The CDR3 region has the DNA TGTGCCAGCCTAGAAGGGGTTTGGGCTGAAGCTTTCTTT.

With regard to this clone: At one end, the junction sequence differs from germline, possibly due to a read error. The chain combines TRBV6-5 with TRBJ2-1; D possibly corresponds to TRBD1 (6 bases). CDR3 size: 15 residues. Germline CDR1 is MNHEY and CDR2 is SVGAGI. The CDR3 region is CASSYSGATYDEQFF. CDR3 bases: TGTGCCAGCAGTTATTCAGGGGCCACCTACGATGAGCAGTTCTTC.

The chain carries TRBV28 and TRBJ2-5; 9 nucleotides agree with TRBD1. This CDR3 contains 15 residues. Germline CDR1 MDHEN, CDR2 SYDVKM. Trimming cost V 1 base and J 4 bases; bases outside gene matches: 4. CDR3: CASSLSTGGRETQYF. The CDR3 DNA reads TGTGCCAGCAGTTTATCAACAGGGGGCCGAGAGACCCAGTACTTC.

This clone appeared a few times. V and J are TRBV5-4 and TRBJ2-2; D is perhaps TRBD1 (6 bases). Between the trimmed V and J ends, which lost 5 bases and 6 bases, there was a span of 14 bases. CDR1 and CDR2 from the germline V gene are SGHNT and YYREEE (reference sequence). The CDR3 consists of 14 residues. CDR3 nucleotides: TGTGCCAGCAGTCCGCAGGGGACCGCCGGGGAGCTGTTTTTT. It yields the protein CASSPQGTAGELFF.

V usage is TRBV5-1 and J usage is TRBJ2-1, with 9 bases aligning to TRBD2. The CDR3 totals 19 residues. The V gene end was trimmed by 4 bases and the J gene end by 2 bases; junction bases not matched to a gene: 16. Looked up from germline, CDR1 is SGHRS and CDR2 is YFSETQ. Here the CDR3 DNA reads TGCGCCAGCAGCCCTGGACTAGCGTCATCCCCCAGGGCCTACAATGAGCAGTTCTTC. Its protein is CASSPGLASSPRAYNEQFF.

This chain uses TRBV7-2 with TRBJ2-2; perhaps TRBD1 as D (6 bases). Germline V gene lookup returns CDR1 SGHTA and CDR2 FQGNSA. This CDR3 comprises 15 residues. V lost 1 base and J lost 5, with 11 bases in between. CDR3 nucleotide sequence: TGTGCCAGCAGCTTAGACAACAGGGATACCGGGGAGCTGTTTTTT. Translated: CASSLDNRDTGELFF.

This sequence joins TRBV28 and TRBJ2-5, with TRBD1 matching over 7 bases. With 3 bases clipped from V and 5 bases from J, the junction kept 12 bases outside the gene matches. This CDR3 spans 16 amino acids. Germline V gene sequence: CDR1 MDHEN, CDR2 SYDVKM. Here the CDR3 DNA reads TGTGCCAGCAGTTTCCGCGCCTCAACCAGGGGGGAGACCCAGTACTTC. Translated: CASSFRASTRGETQYF.

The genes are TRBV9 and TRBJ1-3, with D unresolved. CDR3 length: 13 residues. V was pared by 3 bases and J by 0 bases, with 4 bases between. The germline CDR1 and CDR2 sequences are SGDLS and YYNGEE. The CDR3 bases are TGTGCCAGCAGCGGGCTCTCTGGAAACACCATATATTTT. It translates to CASSGLSGNTIYF.

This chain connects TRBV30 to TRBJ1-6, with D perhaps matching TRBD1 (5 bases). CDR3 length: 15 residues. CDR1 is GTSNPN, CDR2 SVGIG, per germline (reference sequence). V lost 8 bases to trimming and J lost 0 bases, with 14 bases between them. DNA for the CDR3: TGTGCCGCAGGCCGGGGGAGCTCCTATAATTCACCCCTCCACTTT. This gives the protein CAAGRGSSYNSPLHF.

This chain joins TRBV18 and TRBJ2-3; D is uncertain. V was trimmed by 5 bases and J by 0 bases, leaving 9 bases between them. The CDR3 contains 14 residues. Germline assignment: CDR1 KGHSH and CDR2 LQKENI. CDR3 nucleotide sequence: TGTGCCAGCTCATCCAATACTAGCACAGATACGCAGTATTTT. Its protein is CASSSNTSTDTQYF. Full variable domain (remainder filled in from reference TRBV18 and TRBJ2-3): NAGVMQNPRHLVRRRGQEARLRCSPMKGHSHVYWYRQLPEEGLKFMVYLQKENIIDESGMPKERFSAEFPKEGPSILRIQQVVRGDSAAYFCASSSNTSTDTQYFGPGTRLTVL.

In DNA, the CDR3 is TGTGCCAGCAGCCAAGCTAGCGGGGGGGATGAGCAGTTCTTC. Protein sequence: CASSQASGGDEQFF. This chain connects TRBV3-1 (or the pseudogene TRBV3-2) to TRBJ2-1; TRBD2 matches at 12 bases. This CDR3 is 14 amino acids long. From germline, CDR1 is LGHDT and CDR2 YNNKEL (reference sequence). V shed 1 base, J shed 8 bases, and the junction held 0 bases outside the gene matches.

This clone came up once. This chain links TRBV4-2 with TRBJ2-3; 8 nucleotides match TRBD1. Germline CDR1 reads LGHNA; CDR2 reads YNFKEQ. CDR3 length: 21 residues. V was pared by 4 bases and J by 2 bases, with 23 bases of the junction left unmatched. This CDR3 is CASSRKRTGQNAPSPTDTQYF. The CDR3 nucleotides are TGTGCCAGCAGCCGAAAGAGGACAGGGCAGAATGCCCCGTCCCCCACAGATACGCAGTATTTT.

Here the CDR3 DNA reads TGTGCCACCACAGAATCTTGGGTTGTTCACGGGGAGCTGTTTTTT. It specifies CATTESWVVHGELFF. This chain connects TRBV21-1 to TRBJ2-2; the table names TRBD1, a call not compared with the DNA. TRBV21-1 is annotated as a pseudogene. CDR3 length: 15 residues.

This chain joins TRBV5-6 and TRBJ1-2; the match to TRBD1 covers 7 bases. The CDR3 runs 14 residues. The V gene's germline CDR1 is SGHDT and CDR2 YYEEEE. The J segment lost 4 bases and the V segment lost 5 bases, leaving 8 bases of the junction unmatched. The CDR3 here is CASREQGGTYGYTF. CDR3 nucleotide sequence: TGTGCCAGCAGGGAGCAGGGGGGTACCTATGGCTACACCTTC.

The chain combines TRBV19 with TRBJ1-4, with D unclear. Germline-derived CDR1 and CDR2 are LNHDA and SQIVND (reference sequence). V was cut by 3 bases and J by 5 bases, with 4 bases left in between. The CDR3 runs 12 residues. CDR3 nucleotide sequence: TGTGCCAGTAGTATCTCCAATGAAAAACTGTTTTTT. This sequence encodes CASSISNEKLFF.